This T cell receptor (beta chain) derives from a study of OX40 agonist ivuxolimab in advanced cancers. Study summary: Patient treatment consisted of intravenous ivuxolimab administration every 2 weeks at 0.01 to 10 mg/kg. Two patients with cutaneous melanoma and one with hepatocellular carcinoma, three in total, showed partial responses. Study-level points and caveats: Low clonal expansion, among the lowest seen, marked partial responders at 0.1-3.0 mg/kg. Still undetermined is the antigen specificity of the expanded peripheral T cells.

The repertoire was sequenced with immunoSEQ multiplex PCR; TCRdb's copy has only in-frame clones and lacks some. The sample carries 20,000 to 30,000 clones, about 83% recorded once. The CDR3 length is 16 residues. Trimming removed 4 bases from V and 1 base from J; junction bases left unmatched: 7. CDR1 and CDR2 (germline): MNHNS, SASEGT. As concerns this clone: Its cognate antigen is unknown.

Sample: CD4+ or CD8+ T cells sorted from blood, taken in a trial of the OX40 agonist ivuxolimab. This sequence was found in an adult with an advanced solid tumor such as melanoma, head and neck, liver or kidney cancer. V and J are TRBV6-1 and TRBJ2-7, with 10 bases fitting TRBD1. CDR3 protein: CASSGWDRGRSYEQYF. The DNA of the CDR3 is TGTGCCAGCAGTGGCTGGGACAGGGGAAGGTCCTACGAGCAGTACTTC.